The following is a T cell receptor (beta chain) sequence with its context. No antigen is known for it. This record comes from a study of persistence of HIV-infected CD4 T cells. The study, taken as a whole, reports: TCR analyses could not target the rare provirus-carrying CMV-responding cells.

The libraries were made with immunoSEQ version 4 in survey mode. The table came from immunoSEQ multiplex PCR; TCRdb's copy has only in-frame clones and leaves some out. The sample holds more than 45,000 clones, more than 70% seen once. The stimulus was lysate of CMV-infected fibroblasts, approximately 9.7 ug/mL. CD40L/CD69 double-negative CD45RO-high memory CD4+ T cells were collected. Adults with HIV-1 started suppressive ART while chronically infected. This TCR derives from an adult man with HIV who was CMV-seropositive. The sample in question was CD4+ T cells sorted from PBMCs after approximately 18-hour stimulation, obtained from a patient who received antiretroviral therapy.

CDR3 protein: CAISRQRNTEAFF. DNA for the CDR3: TGTGCCATCAGTAGACAGAGGAACACTGAAGCTTTCTTT. The chain has TRBV10-3 and TRBJ1-1; the D gene is possibly TRBD1 (5 bases). Germline assignment: CDR1 ENHRY and CDR2 SYGVKD. CDR3 length: 13 residues. V was cut by 5 bases and J by 1 base, with 8 bases left in between.